The 14 T cell receptor beta chains listed next were all sequenced from one sample in a study of beta chain features in type 1 diabetes. Whole-study results and caveats: In every one of the four CD4+ subsets, TCRB CDR3s were moderately but significantly shorter in Type 1 diabetes patients.

No cognate antigen is known for these TCRs. Since all of the isolated RNA was reverse transcribed, expressed TCRB transcripts were what got sequenced. Profiling relied on immunoSEQ multiplex PCR, and the TCRdb table lists in-frame clones only, not all of them. There are hundreds of thousands of clones in the sample; about a tenth occur only once, and roughly 0.017% lies in the top ten. Sequencing was done on a sample of naive CD4+ T cells from blood. Source of these receptors: a man younger than 40 with type 1 diabetes.

Here the CDR3 reads CASSPRGHGAEKLFF. CDR3 sequence (DNA): TGTGCCAGCTCACCGAGGGGACACGGGGCCGAAAAACTGTTTTTT. The chain carries TRBV18 and TRBJ1-4; D may be TRBD1 (6 bases). The V end lost 3 bases, the J end lost 8 bases, and 16 bases lay between the germline ends. Germline CDR1 reads KGHSH; CDR2 reads LQKENI. The CDR3 spans 15 residues.

In this sample, this clone turned up a few times. V and J are TRBV5-1 and TRBJ1-6; 8 bases agree with TRBD1. Looked up from germline, CDR1 is SGHRS and CDR2 is YFSETQ. The CDR3 consists of 14 residues. Trimming cost V 4 bases and J 9 bases; bases outside gene matches: 6. The CDR3 region has the DNA TGCGCCAGCAGCGCAAGGGACAGGTTTTCACCCCTCCACTTT. Translated: CASSARDRFSPLHF.

V gene TRBV2 combines with J gene TRBJ2-3, with 9 positions matching TRBD1. V was clipped by 7 bases and J by 1 base; unmatched bases: 6. Germline loops: CDR1 SNHLY, CDR2 FYNNEI. This CDR3 is 15 amino acids long. The CDR3 protein is CASIERTGGTDTQYF. CDR3 DNA sequence: TGTGCCAGCATCGAACGGACAGGGGGCACAGATACGCAGTATTTT. Filled out from reference TRBV2 and TRBJ2-3, the complete variable domain reads EPEVTQTPSHQVTQMGQEVILRCVPISNHLYFYWYRQILGQKVEFLVSFYNNEISEKSEIFDDQFSVERPDGSNFTLKIRSTKLEDSAMYFCASIERTGGTDTQYFGPGTRLTVL.

The chain has TRBV18 and TRBJ1-5; TRBD1 matches 7 bases. The CDR3 runs 15 residues. The germline gives CDR1 KGHSH, CDR2 LQKENI. Trimming cost V 3 bases and J 3 bases; bases outside gene matches: 5. The CDR3, as DNA: TGTGCCAGCTCACCCCAGGGACAGTTCAATCAGCCCCAGCATTTT. Translated, it gives CASSPQGQFNQPQHF. The entire variable domain, with the rest obtained from reference TRBV18 and TRBJ1-5, is as follows: NAGVMQNPRHLVRRRGQEARLRCSPMKGHSHVYWYRQLPEEGLKFMVYLQKENIIDESGMPKERFSAEFPKEGPSILRIQQVVRGDSAAYFCASSPQGQFNQPQHFGDGTRLSIL.

The gene calls are TRBV19 and TRBJ2-3; tentatively, D is TRBD2 (5 bases). Germline V lookup: CDR1 LNHDA, CDR2 SQIVND (reference sequence). The CDR3 totals 15 residues. Deletions cut 3 bases from V and 4 bases from J, with 14 bases between. The CDR3 loop reads CASSMGEGPPDTQYF. DNA for the CDR3: TGTGCCAGTAGTATGGGAGAGGGTCCCCCAGATACGCAGTATTTT.

This clone was counted a few times. The chain has TRBV28 and TRBJ2-1, with a weak D call TRBD2 (5 bases). Trimming took off 7 bases at V and 5 bases at J, with 9 bases between the two ends. The CDR3 is 12 amino acids. CDR1 and CDR2 from the germline V gene are MDHEN and SYDVKM. The CDR3 region has the DNA TGTGCCAGCAACCTCGGGAACAATGAGCAGTTCTTC. This gives the protein CASNLGNNEQFF.

About this clone: Without the conserved terminal phenylalanine or tryptophan, this CDR3 likely stems from a read error. Because the CDR3's place on the DNA is in doubt, the DNA is left out and the CDR3 is given as listed by TCRdb. The V gene is TRBV15, the J gene TRBJ1-4; the table names TRBD1, a call not compared with the DNA. The CDR3 has 12 amino acids, counting both end residues. The germline V gene encodes CDR1 LNHNV and CDR2 YYDKDF (reference sequence). Here the CDR3 reads CATSRKSLIQGR.

In this sample, this clone turned up a few times. The gene calls are TRBV11-2 and TRBJ1-1; 7 positions agree with TRBD1. With V trimmed by 6 bases and J by 2 bases, 12 bases remained unmatched. Germline V gene sequence: CDR1 SGHAT, CDR2 FQNNGV. The CDR3 sequence is 16 residues long. CDR3 amino acids: CASRKPGQSLNTEAFF. The CDR3 region has the DNA TGTGCCAGCAGAAAACCGGGACAGAGTTTAAACACTGAAGCTTTCTTT.

The chain is built from TRBV19 and TRBJ2-7, with 8 bases aligning to TRBD1. J was trimmed by 4 bases and V by 6 bases; bases with no gene match: 5. The V gene's germline CDR1 is LNHDA and CDR2 SQIVND (reference sequence). CDR3 size: 13 residues. CDR3 sequence: CASRLRGQYEQYF. CDR3 DNA sequence: TGTGCCAGTAGGCTCAGGGGGCAATACGAGCAGTACTTC.

This clone turned up a few times. This rearrangement joins TRBV7-2 to TRBJ2-1, with no clear D. This CDR3 comprises 12 residues. CDR1 is SGHTA, CDR2 FQGNSA, per germline. The germline V and J ends were trimmed by 4 bases and 6 bases, with 7 bases remaining between them. The CDR3 bases are TGTGCCAGCAGCTCACTTGGCAATGAGCAGTTCTTC. Its translation: CASSSLGNEQFF.

This sequence joins TRBV18 and TRBJ1-1; D call uncertain. From germline, CDR1 is KGHSH and CDR2 LQKENI. The V gene lost 5 bases and the J gene lost 2 bases, with 9 bases spanning the gap. This CDR3 is built from 13 residues. This chain's CDR3 is CASSGAGNTEAFF. For the CDR3, the DNA is TGTGCCAGCTCAGGAGCGGGCAACACTGAAGCTTTCTTT.

This clone occurred a few times. The genes are TRBV27 and TRBJ1-1, with TRBD1 identical over 8 bases. The CDR3 length is 14 residues. Germline trimming cut 3 bases from V and 4 bases from J; bases unmatched to any gene: 4. The V gene's germline CDR1 is MNHEY and CDR2 SMNVEV (reference sequence). The CDR3 sequence is CASSFRQGRTEAFF. The CDR3 region has the DNA TGTGCCAGCAGTTTCCGACAGGGGCGCACTGAAGCTTTCTTT.

The chain has TRBV5-1 and TRBJ2-1, with 9 bases fitting TRBD1. Germline CDR1 is SGHRS and CDR2 is YFSETQ. The CDR3 runs 14 residues. Trimming cost V 5 bases and J 6 bases; bases outside gene matches: 6. CDR3 sequence (DNA): TGCGCCAGCAGTAAACCGGGACAGGGCAATGAGCAGTTCTTC. As protein: CASSKPGQGNEQFF.

The CDR3 region is CASSEGLGTDTQYF. CDR3 bases: TGTGCCAGCAGCGAGGGACTTGGCACAGATACGCAGTATTTT. The chain links TRBV9 to TRBJ2-3; possible D gene TRBD2, 6 bases. V lost 3 bases and J lost 1, with 9 bases in between. This CDR3 comprises 14 residues. Germline assignment: CDR1 SGDLS and CDR2 YYNGEE.